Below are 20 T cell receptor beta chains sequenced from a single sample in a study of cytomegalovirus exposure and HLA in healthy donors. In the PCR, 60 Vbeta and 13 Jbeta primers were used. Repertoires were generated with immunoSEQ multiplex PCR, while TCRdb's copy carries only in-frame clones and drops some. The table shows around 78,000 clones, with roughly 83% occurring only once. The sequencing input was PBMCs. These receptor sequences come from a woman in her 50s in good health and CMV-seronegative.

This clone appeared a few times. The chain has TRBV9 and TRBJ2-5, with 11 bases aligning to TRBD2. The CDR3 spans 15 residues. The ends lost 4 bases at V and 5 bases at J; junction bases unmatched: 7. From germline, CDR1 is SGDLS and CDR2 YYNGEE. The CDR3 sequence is CASSLSSGGAETQYF. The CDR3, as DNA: TGTGCCAGCAGCCTGAGTAGCGGGGGGGCGGAGACCCAGTACTTC.

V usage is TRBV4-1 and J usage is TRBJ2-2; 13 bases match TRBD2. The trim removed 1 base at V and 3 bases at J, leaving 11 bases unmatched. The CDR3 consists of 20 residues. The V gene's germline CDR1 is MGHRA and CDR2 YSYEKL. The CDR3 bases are TGCGCCAGCAGCCAAGTGGTACTAGCGGGGGGGGGTGAAGACACCGGGGAGCTGTTTTTT. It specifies CASSQVVLAGGGEDTGELFF.

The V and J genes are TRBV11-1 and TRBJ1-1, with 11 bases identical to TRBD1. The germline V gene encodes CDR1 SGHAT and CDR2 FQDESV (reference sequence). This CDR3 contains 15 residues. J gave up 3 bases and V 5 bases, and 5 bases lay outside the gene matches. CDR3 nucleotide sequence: TGTGCCAGCAGCGCTTGGACAGGGGGCCACACTGAAGCTTTCTTT. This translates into CASSAWTGGHTEAFF.

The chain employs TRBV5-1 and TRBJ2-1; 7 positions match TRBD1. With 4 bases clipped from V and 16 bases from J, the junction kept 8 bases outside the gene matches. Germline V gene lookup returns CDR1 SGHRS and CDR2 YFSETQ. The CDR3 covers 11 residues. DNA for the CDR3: TGCGCCAGCAGCGCGGACAGGTCGTTTTTCTTC. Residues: CASSADRSFFF.

The CDR3 is CASSLAFGESGNTIYF. CDR3 in DNA: TGTGCCAGCAGCTTAGCTTTCGGGGAATCTGGAAACACCATATATTTT. V gene TRBV7-8 combines with J gene TRBJ1-3; D gene unclear. Trimming removed 0 bases from V and 1 base from J, with 10 bases in between. The CDR3 totals 16 residues. Germline V gene lookup returns CDR1 SGHVS and CDR2 FQNEAQ.

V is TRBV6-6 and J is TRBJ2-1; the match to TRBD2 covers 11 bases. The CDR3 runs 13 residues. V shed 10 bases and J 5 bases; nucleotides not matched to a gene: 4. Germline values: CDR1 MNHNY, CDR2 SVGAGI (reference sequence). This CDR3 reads CATLAGGDNEQFF. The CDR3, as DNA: TGTGCCACTTTAGCGGGAGGGGACAATGAGCAGTTCTTC.

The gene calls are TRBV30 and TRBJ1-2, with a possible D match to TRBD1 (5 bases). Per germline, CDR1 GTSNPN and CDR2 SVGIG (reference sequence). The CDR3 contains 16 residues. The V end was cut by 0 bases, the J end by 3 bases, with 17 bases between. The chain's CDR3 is CAWSVHRGGKDYGYTF. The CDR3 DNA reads TGTGCCTGGAGTGTACATCGGGGGGGGAAGGACTATGGCTACACCTTC.

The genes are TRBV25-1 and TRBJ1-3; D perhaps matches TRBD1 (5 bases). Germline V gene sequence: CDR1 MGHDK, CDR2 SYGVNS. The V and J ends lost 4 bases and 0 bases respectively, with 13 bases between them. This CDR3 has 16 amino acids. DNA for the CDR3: TGTGCCAGCAGTGGGGGAACAGGAGTCTCTGGAAACACCATATATTTT. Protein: CASSGGTGVSGNTIYF. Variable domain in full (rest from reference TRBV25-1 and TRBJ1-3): EADIYQTPRYLVIGTGKKITLECSQTMGHDKMYWYQQDPGMELHLIHYSYGVNSTEKGDLSSESTVSRIRTEHFPLTLESARPSHTSQYLCASSGGTGVSGNTIYFGEGSWLTVV.

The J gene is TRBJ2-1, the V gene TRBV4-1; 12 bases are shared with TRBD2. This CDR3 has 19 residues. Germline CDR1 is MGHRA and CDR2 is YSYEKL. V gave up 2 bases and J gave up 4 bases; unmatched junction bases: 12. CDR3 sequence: CASSQSQATSGRVYNEQFF. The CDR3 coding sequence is TGCGCCAGCAGCCAATCCCAAGCGACTAGCGGGAGAGTGTACAATGAGCAGTTCTTC.

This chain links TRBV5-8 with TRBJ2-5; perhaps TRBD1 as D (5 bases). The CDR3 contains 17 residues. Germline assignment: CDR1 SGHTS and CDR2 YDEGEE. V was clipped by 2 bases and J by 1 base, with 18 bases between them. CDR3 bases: TGTGCCAGCAGCTTTATCAGGGCTGGCCGAAGCCAAGAGACCCAGTACTTC. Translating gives CASSFIRAGRSQETQYF.

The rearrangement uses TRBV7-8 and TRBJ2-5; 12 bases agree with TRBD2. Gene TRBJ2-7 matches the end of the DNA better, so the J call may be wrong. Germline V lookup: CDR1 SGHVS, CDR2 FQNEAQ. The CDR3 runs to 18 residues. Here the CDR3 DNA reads TGTGCCAGCAGCTTTACGACTAGCGGGAGAATTGCGGGGAGCGAGCAGTACTTC. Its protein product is CASSFTTSGRIAGSEQYF.

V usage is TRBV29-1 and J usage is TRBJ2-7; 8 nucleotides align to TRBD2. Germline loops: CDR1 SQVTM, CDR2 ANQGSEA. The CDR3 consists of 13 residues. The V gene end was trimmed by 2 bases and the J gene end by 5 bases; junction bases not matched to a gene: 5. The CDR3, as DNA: TGCAGCGTTGAAAGCGGGAGTGTTGACGAGCAGTACTTC. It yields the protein CSVESGSVDEQYF.

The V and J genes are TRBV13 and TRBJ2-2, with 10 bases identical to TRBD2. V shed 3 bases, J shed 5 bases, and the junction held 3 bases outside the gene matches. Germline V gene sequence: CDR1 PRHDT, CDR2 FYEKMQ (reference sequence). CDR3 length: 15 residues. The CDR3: CASSFQLAGTGELFF. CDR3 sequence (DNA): TGTGCCAGCAGCTTCCAACTAGCGGGGACCGGGGAGCTGTTTTTT. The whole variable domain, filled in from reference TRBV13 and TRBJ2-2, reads AAGVIQSPRHLIKEKRETATLKCYPIPRHDTVYWYQQGPGQDPQFLISFYEKMQSDKGSIPDRFSAQQFSDYHSELNMSSLELGDSALYFCASSFQLAGTGELFFGEGSRLTVL.

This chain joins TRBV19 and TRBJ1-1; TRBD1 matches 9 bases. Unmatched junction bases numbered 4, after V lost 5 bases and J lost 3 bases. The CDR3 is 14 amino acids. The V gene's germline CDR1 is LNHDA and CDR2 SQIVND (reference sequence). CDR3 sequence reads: CASSPGQGYTEAFF. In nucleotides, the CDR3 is TGTGCCAGTAGTCCCGGACAGGGGTACACTGAAGCTTTCTTT.

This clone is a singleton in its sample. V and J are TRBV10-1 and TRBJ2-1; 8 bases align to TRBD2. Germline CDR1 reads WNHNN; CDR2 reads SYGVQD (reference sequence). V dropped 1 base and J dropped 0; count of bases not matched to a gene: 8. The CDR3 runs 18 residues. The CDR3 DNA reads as TGCGCCAGCAGTGAGTTTCAGGCTGGGACTAGCTCCTACAATGAGCAGTTCTTC. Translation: CASSEFQAGTSSYNEQFF.

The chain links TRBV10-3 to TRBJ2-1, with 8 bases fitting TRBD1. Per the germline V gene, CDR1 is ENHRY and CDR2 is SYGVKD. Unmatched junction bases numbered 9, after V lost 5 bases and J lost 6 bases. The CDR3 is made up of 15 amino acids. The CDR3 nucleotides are TGTGCCATCAGTCCCGGACAGGGCCATAGCAATGAGCAGTTCTTC. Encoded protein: CAISPGQGHSNEQFF.

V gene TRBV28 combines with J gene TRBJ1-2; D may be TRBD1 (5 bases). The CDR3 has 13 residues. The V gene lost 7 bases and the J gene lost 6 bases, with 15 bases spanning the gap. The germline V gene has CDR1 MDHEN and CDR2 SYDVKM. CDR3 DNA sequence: TGTGCCAGCAATGCGGGGGTGAGAGATGGCTACACCTTC. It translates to CASNAGVRDGYTF.

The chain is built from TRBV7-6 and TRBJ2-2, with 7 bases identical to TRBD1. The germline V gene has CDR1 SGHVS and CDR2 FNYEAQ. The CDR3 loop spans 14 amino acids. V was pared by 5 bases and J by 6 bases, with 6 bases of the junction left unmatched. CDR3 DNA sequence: TGTGCCAGCAGCGGGATTCAGGGGGCCGGGGAGCTGTTTTTT. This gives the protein CASSGIQGAGELFF.

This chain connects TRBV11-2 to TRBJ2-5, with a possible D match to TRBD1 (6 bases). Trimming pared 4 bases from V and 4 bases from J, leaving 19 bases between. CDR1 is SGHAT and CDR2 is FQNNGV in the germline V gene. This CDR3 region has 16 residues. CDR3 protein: CASSSSGHLRGETQYF. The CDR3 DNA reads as TGTGCCAGCAGCTCCTCGGGACACCTGAGGGGAGAGACCCAGTACTTC. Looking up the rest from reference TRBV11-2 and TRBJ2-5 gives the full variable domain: EAGVAQSPRYKIIEKRQSVAFWCNPISGHATLYWYQQILGQGPKLLIQFQNNGVVDDSQLPKDRFSAERLKGVDSTLKIQPAKLEDSAVYLCASSSSGHLRGETQYFGPGTRLLVL.

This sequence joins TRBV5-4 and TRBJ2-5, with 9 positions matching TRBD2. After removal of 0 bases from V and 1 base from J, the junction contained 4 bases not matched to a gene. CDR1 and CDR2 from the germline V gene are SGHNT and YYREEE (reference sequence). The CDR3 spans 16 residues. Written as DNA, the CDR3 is TGTGCCAGCAGCTTGGGACTAGCGGCAACCCAAGAGACCCAGTACTTC. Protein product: CASSLGLAATQETQYF.